The T cell receptor beta chain under discussion was sequenced for a study of T-cell memory formation after mild COVID-19. TCRdb re-derived calls from the 5' RACE reads in MiXCR, one entry per CDR3 protein. The table includes 140,000 or so distinct CDR3 sequences, more than 13% detected once. The V end was cut by 0 bases, the J end by 10 bases, with 9 bases between. This CDR3 has 13 amino acids. Germline lookup yields CDR1 KGHDR and CDR2 SFDVKD. The TCR sequence derives from an adult woman who had mild COVID-19 (a few samples of this study predate the infection). Cell type and time point are not known. The sequenced sample consisted of PBMCs or a T cell subset sorted from them (not recorded which). V is TRBV24-1 and J is TRBJ2-1; D uncertain. The CDR3 nucleotides read TGTGCCACCAGTGATTTGGGCAGGCCGGAGCAGTTCTTC. This translates into CATSDLGRPEQFF.